This T cell receptor beta chain came from a study of cytomegalovirus exposure and HLA in healthy donors. The PCR made use of 60 Vbeta and 13 Jbeta primers. Method: immunoSEQ multiplex PCR; TCRdb's copy keeps in-frame clones and lacks some. This sample has 110,000 or so clones, with about 80% found just once. The CDR3 is 14 residues long. Germline lookup yields CDR1 SEHNR and CDR2 FQNEAQ (reference sequence). The V and J ends lost 6 bases and 6 bases, in that order; junction bases with no gene match: 6. Note on this clone: Its antigen is undetermined.

Study observations and caveats: Previous analysis showed most TCR beta V segments were productive about 87% or about 30% of the time. Relative to equally common others, HLA-associated TCR beta chains showed greater clonal expansion in a later analysis. Cytomegalovirus status, reportedly, was diagnosed with high specificity and sensitivity by the classifier.

The genes are TRBV7-9 and TRBJ1-4; the match to TRBD1 covers 8 bases. Sample: PBMCs. This receptor was taken from a female donor in good health and CMV-seronegative. The CDR3, as DNA: TGTGCCAGCAGTTCCGGGACAGGAGATGAAAAACTGTTTTTT. Translation: CASSSGTGDEKLFF.